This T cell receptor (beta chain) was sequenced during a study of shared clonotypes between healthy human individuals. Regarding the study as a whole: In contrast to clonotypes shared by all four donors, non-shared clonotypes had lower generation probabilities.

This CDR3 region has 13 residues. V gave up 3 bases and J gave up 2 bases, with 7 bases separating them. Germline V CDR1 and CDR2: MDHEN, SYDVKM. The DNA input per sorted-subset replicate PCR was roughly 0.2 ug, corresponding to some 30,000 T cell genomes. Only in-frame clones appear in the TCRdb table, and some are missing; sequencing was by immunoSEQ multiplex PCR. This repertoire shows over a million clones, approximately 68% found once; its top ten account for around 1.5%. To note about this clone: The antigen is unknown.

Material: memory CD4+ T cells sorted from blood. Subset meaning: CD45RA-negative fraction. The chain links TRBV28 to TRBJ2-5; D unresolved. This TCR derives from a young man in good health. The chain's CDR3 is CASSLNQQETQYF. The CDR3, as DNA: TGTGCCAGCAGTTTGAACCAACAAGAGACCCAGTACTTC.